This T cell receptor beta chain was identified in a study of cytomegalovirus exposure and HLA in healthy donors. General study results and limits: Per published accounts, TCR beta sequences correctly predicted the HLA-A and HLA-B alleles of most subjects.

Notes on this clone: Its antigen is not identified.

A multiplex PCR was run with 60 Vbeta primers and 13 Jbeta primers. The data were produced by immunoSEQ multiplex PCR, yet TCRdb's version contains in-frame clones alone and is incomplete. This sample has approximately 100,000 clones, with 75% found just once. The germline V gene encodes CDR1 SGHDN and CDR2 FVKESK. The length of the CDR3 is 16 residues. V lost 3 bases to trimming and J lost 1 base, with 15 bases between them. This clonotype was sampled from a man in his forties or fifties in good health and CMV-seronegative. The specimen was PBMCs. The rearrangement uses TRBV14 and TRBJ1-1, with unresolved D. The CDR3, as DNA: TGTGCCAGCAGCCAGGCCCAACTGGGCAGGAACACTGAAGCTTTCTTT. It codes for CASSQAQLGRNTEAFF. Full variable domain (outside the CDR3, taken from reference TRBV14 and TRBJ1-1): EAGVTQFPSHSVIEKGQTVTLRCDPISGHDNLYWYRRVMGKEIKFLLHFVKESKQDESGMPNNRFLAERTGGTYSTLKVQPAELEDSGVYFCASSQAQLGRNTEAFFGQGTRLTVV.